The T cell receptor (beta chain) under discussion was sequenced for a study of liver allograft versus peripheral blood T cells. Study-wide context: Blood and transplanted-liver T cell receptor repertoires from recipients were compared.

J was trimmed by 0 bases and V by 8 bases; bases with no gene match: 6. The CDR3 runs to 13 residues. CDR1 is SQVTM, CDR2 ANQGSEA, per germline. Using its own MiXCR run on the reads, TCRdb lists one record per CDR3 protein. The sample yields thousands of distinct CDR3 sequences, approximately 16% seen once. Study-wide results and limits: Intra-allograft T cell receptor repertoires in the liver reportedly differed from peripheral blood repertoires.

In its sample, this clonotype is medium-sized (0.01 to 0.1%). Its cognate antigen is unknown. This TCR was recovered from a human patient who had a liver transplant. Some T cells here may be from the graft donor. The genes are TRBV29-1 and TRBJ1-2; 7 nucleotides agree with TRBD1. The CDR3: CSTKGAANYGYTF. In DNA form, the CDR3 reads TGCAGCACAAAGGGGGCGGCTAACTATGGCTACACCTTC. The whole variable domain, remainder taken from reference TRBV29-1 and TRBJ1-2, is SAVISQKPSRDICQRGTSLTIQCQVDSQVTMMFWYRQQPGQSLTLIATANQGSEATYESGFVIDKFPISRPNLTFSTLTVSNMSPEDSSIYLCSTKGAANYGYTFGSGTRLTVV.